What follows is one T cell receptor beta chain and its context. These data come from a study of technical replicates of blood from a handful of donors. V lost 0 bases and J 4 bases, leaving 10 bases between the germline ends. Germline V CDR1 and CDR2: SGDLS, YYNGEE. This CDR3 has 14 amino acids. Clones were read by immunoSEQ multiplex PCR, and TCRdb kept only the in-frame ones, dropping some. The sample yields 75,000 to 100,000 clones, approximately 96% seen once. This chain links TRBV9 with TRBJ1-2; D not resolved. The sample comprised T cells isolated from PBMCs. The source is a human donor in good health. The chain's CDR3 is CASSVAISRYGYTF. The CDR3 DNA is TGTGCCAGCAGCGTAGCGATAAGCCGCTATGGCTACACCTTC.